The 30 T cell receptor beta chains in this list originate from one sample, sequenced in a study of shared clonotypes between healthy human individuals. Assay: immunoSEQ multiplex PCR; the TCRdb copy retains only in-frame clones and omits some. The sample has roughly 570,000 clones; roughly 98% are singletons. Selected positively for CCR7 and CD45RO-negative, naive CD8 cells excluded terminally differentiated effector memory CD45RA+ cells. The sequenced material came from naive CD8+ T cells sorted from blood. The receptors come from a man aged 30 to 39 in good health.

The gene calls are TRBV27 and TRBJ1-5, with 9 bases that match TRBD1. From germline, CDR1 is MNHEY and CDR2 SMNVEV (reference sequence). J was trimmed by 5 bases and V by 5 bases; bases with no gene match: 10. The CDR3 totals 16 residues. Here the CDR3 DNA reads TGTGCCAGCAGTCCGGGGACAGGGATACGGGATCAGCCCCAGCATTTT. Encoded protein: CASSPGTGIRDQPQHF.

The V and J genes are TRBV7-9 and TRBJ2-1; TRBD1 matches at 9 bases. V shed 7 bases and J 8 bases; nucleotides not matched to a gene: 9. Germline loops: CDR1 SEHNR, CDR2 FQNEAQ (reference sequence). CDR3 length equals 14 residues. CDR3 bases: TGTGCCAGCACCGCCCGGGACAGGGATGATGAGCAGTTCTTC. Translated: CASTARDRDDEQFF.

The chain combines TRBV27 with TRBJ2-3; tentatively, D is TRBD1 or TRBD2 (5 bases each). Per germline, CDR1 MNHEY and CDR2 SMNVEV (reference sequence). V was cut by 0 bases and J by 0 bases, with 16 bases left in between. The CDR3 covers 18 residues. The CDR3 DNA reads TGTGCCAGCAGTTTATCGACCGCAGCTGGGGGTAGCACAGATACGCAGTATTTT. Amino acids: CASSLSTAAGGSTDTQYF.

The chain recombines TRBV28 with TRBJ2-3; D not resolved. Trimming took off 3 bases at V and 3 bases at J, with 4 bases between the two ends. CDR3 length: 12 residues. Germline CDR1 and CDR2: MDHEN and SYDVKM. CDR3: CASSFRTDTQYF. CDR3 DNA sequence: TGTGCCAGCAGTTTCCGGACAGATACGCAGTATTTT. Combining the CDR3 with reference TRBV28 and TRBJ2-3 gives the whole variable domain DVKVTQSSRYLVKRTGEKVFLECVQDMDHENMFWYRQDPGLGLRLIYFSYDVKMKEKGDIPEGYSVSREKKERFSLILESASTNQTSMYLCASSFRTDTQYFGPGTRLTVL.

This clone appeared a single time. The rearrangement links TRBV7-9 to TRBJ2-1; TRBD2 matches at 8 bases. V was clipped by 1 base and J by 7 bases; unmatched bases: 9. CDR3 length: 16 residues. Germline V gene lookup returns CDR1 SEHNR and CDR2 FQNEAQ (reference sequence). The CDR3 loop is CASSLGSGLVMNEQFF. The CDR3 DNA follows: TGTGCCAGCAGCTTAGGCTCGGGACTAGTTATGAATGAGCAGTTCTTC.

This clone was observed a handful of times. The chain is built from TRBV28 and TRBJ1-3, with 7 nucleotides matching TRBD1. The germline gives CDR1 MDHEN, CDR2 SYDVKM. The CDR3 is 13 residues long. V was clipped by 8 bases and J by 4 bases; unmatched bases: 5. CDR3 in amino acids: CASLPRGGNTIYF. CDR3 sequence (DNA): TGTGCCAGCCTCCCCAGGGGGGGAAACACCATATATTTT.

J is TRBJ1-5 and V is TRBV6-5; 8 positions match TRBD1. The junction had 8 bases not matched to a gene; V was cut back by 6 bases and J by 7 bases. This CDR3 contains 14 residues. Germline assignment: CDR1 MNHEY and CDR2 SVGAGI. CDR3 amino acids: CASRSQDRAQPQHF. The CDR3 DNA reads TGTGCCAGCAGGTCTCAGGACAGGGCCCAGCCCCAGCATTTT.

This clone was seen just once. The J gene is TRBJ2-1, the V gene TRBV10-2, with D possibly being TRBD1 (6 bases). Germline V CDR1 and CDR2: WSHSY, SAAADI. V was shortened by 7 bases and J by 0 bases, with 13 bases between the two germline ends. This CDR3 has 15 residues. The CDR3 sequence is CASNYQGSSYNEQFF. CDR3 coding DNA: TGCGCCAGCAACTACCAGGGGAGCTCCTACAATGAGCAGTTCTTC.

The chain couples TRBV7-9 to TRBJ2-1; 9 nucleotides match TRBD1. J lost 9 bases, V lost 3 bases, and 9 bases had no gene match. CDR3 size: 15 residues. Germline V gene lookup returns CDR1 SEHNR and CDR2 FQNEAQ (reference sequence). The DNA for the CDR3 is TGTGCCAGCAGCTTCCAACAGGGGGCGTCTCCTGAGCAGTTCTTC. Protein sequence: CASSFQQGASPEQFF.

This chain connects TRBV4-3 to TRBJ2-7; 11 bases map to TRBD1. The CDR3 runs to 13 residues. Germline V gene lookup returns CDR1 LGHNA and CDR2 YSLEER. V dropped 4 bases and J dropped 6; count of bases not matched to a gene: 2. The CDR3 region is CASSRDRGIEQYF. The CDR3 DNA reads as TGCGCCAGCAGCCGGGACAGGGGGATCGAGCAGTACTTC.

CDR3 amino acids: CSVVEGTGELFF. Written as DNA, the CDR3 is TGCAGCGTTGTGGAGGGGACCGGGGAGCTGTTTTTT. The rearrangement joins TRBV29-1 to TRBJ2-2; tentatively, D is TRBD2 (6 bases). The germline V gene encodes CDR1 SQVTM and CDR2 ANQGSEA. The V and J ends lost 4 bases and 5 bases respectively, with 8 bases between them. This CDR3 is built from 12 residues.

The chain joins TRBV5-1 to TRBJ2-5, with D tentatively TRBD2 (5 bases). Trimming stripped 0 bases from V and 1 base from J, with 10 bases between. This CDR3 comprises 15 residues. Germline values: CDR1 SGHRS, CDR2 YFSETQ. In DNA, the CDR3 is TGCGCCAGCAGCTTGGAGTTCGGGGTCCAAGAGACCCAGTACTTC. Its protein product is CASSLEFGVQETQYF.

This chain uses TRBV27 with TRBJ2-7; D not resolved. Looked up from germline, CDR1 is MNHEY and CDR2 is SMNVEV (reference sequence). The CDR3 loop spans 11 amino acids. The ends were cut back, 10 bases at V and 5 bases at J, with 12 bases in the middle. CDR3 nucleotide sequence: TGTGCCACCCAGTTTTTCGACGAGCAGTACTTC. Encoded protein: CATQFFDEQYF.

The CDR3 spells CASSRGAGVINEQFF. The CDR3 DNA follows: TGCGCCAGCAGCCGGGGGGCGGGAGTTATCAATGAGCAGTTCTTC. The V gene is TRBV4-1, the J gene TRBJ2-1, with a tentative D call TRBD2 (7 bases). Germline CDR1 MGHRA, CDR2 YSYEKL. The V end was cut by 4 bases, the J end by 6 bases, with 16 bases between. The CDR3 consists of 15 residues.

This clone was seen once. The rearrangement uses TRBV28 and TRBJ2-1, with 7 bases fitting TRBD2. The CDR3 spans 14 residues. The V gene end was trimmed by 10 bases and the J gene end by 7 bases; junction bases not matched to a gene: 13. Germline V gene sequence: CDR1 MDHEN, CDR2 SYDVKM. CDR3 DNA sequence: TGTGCCACCACGGGAGGTCAAGGACGGAATGAGCAGTTCTTC. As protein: CATTGGQGRNEQFF. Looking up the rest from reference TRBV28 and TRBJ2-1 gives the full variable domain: DVKVTQSSRYLVKRTGEKVFLECVQDMDHENMFWYRQDPGLGLRLIYFSYDVKMKEKGDIPEGYSVSREKKERFSLILESASTNQTSMYLCATTGGQGRNEQFFGPGTRLTVL.

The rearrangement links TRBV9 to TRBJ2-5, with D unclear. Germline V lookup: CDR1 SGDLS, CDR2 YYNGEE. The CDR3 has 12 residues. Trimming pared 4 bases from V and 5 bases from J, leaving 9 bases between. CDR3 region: CASSSSAETQYF. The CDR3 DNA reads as TGTGCCAGCAGCTCCTCAGCTGAGACCCAGTACTTC. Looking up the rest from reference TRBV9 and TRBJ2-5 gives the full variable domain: DSGVTQTPKHLITATGQRVTLRCSPRSGDLSVYWYQQSLDQGLQFLIQYYNGEERAKGNILERFSAQQFPDLHSELNLSSLELGDSALYFCASSSSAETQYFGPGTRLLVL.

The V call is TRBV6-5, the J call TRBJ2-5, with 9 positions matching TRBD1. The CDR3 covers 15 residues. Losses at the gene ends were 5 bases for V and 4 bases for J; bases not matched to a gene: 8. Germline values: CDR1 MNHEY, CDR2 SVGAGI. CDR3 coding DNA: TGTGCCAGCAGTACTGGGACAGGGAGTCTAGAGACCCAGTACTTC. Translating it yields CASSTGTGSLETQYF.

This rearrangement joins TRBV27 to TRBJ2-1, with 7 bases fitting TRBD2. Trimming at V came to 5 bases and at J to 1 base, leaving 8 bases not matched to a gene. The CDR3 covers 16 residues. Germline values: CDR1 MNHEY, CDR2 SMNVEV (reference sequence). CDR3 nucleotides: TGTGCCAGCAGTCTTGCGGGAGACGGGTCCTACAATGAGCAGTTCTTC. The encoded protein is CASSLAGDGSYNEQFF.

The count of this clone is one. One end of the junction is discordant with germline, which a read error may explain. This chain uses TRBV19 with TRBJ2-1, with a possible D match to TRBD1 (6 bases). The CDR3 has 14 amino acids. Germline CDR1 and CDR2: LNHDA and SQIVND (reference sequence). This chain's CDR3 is CASSMTGSHNEQFF. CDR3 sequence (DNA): TGTGCCAGTAGTATGACAGGCTCCCACAATGAGCAGTTCTTC. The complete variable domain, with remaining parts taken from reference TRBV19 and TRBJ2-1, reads DGGITQSPKYLFRKEGQNVTLSCEQNLNHDAMYWYRQDPGQGLRLIYYSQIVNDFQKGDIAEGYSVSREKKESFPLTVTSAQKNPTAFYLCASSMTGSHNEQFFGPGTRLTVL.

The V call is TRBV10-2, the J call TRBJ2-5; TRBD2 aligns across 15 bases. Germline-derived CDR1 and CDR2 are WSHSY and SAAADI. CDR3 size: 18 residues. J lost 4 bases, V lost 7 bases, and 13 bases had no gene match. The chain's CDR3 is CASIFGLAGGQWRETQYF. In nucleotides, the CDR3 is TGCGCCAGCATTTTCGGACTAGCGGGAGGGCAGTGGAGAGAGACCCAGTACTTC.

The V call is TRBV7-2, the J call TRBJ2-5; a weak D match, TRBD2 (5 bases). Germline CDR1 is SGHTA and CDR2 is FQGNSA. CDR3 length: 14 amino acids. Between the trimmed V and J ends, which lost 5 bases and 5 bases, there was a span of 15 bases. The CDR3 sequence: CASSPTTTLETQYF. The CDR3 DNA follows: TGTGCCAGCAGCCCGACTACGACCTTGGAGACCCAGTACTTC.

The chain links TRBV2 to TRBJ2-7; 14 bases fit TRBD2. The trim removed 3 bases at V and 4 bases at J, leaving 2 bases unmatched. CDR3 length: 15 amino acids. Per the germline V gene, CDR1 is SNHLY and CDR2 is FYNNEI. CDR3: CASSEGTSGGYEQYF. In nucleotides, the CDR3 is TGTGCCAGCAGTGAGGGGACTAGCGGGGGTTACGAGCAGTACTTC.

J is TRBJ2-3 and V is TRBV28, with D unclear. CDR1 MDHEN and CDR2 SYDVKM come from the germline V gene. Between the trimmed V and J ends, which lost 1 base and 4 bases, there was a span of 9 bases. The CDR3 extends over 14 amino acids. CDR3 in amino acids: CASSLLSEADTQYF. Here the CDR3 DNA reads TGTGCCAGCAGTTTATTAAGTGAAGCAGATACGCAGTATTTT.

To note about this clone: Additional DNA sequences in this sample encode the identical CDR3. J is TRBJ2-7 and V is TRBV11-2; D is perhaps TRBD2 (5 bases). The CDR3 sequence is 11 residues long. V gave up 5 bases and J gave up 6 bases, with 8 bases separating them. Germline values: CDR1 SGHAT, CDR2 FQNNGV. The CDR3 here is CASSLGIEQYF. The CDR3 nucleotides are TGTGCCAGCAGCCTCGGGATCGAGCAGTACTTC.

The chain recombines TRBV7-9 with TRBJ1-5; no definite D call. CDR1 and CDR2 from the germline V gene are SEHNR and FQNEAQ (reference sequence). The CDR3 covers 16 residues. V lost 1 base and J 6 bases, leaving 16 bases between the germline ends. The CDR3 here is CASSLGAGGLGQPQHF. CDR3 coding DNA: TGTGCCAGCAGCTTAGGCGCCGGCGGCCTAGGTCAGCCCCAGCATTTT.

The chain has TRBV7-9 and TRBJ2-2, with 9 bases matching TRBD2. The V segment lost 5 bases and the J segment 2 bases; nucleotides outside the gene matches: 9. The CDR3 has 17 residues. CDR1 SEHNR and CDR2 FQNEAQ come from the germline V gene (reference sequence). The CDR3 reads CASSNPRLAANTGELFF. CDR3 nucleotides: TGTGCCAGCAGCAATCCCAGACTAGCGGCAAACACCGGGGAGCTGTTTTTT.

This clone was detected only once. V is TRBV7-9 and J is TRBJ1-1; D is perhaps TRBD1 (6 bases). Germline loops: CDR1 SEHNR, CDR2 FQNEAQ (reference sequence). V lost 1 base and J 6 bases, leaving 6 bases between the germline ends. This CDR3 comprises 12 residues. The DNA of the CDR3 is TGTGCCAGCAGCTTAGAGGGGGCTGAAGCTTTCTTT. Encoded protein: CASSLEGAEAFF.

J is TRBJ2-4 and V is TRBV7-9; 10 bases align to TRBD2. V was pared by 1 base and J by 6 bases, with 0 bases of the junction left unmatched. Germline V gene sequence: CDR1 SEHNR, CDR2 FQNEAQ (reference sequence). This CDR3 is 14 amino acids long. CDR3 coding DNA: TGTGCCAGCAGCTTAGGACTAGCGGGAAACATTCAGTACTTC. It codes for CASSLGLAGNIQYF.

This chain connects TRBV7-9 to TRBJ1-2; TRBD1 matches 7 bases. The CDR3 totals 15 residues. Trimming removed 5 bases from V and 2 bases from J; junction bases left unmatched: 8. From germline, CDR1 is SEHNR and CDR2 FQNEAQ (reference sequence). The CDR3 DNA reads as TGTGCCAGCAGCCCTCGAGAGGGGGCGAACTATGGCTACACCTTC. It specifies CASSPREGANYGYTF.

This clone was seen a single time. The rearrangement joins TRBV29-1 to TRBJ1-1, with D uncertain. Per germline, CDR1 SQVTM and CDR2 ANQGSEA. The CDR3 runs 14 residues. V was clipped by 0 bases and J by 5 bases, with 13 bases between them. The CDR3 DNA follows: TGCAGCGTTGAAGAGGGGAGGGAGCGGACTGAAGCTTTCTTT. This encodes CSVEEGRERTEAFF.